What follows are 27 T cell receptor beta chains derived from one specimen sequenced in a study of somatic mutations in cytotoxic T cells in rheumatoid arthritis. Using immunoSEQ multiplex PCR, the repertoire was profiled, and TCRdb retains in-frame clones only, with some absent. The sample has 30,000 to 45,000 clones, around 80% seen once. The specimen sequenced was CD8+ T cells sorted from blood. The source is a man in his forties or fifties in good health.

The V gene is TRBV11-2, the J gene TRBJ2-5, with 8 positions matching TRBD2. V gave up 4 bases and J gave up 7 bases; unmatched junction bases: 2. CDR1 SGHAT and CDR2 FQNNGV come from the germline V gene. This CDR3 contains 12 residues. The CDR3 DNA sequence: TGTGCCAGCAGCTCCGGACTAGCGACCCAGTACTTC. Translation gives CASSSGLATQYF.

The CDR3 here is CASGLWGLGNTEAFF. As DNA, the CDR3 is TGTGCTAGTGGTTTGTGGGGGCTAGGCAACACTGAAGCTTTCTTT. The chain employs TRBV12-5 and TRBJ1-1; D might be TRBD1 (6 bases). With 2 bases removed from V and 2 bases from J, the gap between germline ends came to 12 bases. The CDR3 contains 15 residues. Germline CDR1 is LGHNT and CDR2 is FRNRAP.

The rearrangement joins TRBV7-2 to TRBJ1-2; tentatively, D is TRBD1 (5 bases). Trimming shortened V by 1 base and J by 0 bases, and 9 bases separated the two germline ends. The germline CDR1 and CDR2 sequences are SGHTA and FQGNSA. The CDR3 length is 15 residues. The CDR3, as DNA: TGTGCCAGCAGCTTAGACAGGCGACCTAACTATGGCTACACCTTC. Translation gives CASSLDRRPNYGYTF.

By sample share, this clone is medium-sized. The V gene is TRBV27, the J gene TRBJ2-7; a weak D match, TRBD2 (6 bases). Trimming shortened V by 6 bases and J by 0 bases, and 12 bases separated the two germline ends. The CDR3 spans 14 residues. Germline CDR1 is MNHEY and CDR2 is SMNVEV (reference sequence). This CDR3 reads CASRASVSSYEQYF. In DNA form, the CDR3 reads TGTGCCAGCAGAGCTAGCGTAAGCTCCTACGAGCAGTACTTC.

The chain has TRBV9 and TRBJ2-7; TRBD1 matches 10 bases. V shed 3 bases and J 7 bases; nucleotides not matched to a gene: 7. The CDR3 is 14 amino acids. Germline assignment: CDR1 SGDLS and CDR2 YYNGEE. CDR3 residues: CASSERTGGYEQYF. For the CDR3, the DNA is TGTGCCAGCAGCGAGCGGACAGGGGGATATGAGCAGTACTTC.

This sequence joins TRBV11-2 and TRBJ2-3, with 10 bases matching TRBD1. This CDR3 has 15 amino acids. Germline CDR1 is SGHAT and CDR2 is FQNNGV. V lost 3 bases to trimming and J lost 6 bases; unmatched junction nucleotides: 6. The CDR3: CASSLGTGVFDTQYF. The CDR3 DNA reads TGTGCCAGCAGCTTGGGGACAGGGGTATTTGATACGCAGTATTTT. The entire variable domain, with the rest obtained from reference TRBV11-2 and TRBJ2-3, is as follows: EAGVAQSPRYKIIEKRQSVAFWCNPISGHATLYWYQQILGQGPKLLIQFQNNGVVDDSQLPKDRFSAERLKGVDSTLKIQPAKLEDSAVYLCASSLGTGVFDTQYFGPGTRLTVL.

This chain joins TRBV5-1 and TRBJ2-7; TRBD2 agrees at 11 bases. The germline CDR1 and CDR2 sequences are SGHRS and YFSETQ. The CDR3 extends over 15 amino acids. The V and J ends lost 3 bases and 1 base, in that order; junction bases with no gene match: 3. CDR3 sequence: CASSSTSGKSYEQYF. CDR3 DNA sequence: TGCGCCAGCAGCTCGACTAGCGGGAAGTCCTACGAGCAGTACTTC.

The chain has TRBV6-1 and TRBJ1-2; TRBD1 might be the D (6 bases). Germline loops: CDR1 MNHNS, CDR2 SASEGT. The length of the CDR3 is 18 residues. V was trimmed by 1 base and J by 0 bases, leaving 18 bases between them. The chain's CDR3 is CASSEGNRATLTNYGYTF. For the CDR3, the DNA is TGTGCCAGCAGTGAAGGTAACAGGGCGACCCTGACTAACTATGGCTACACCTTC.

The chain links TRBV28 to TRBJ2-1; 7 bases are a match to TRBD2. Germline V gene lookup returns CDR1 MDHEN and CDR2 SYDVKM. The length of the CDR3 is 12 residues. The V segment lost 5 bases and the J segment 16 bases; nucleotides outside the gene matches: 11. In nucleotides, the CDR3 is TGTGCCAGCAGTCTGACTAGCACCCACGACTTCTTC. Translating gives CASSLTSTHDFF.

This CDR3 is CASSYPPWGQLNSNQPQHF. The CDR3 DNA follows: TGTGCCAGCAGTTACCCCCCATGGGGACAGTTAAATAGCAATCAGCCCCAGCATTTT. V and J are TRBV6-7 and TRBJ1-5, with 7 bases aligning to TRBD1. TRBV6-7 is an open reading frame, and its role is uncertain. Trimming at V came to 2 bases and at J to 0 bases, leaving 13 bases not matched to a gene. This CDR3 is built from 19 residues.

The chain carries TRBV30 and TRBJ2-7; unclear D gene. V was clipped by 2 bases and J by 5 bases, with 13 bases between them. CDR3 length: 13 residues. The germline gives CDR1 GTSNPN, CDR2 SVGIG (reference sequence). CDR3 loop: CAWSRLDHNEQYF. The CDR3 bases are TGTGCCTGGAGTCGGCTAGATCACAACGAGCAGTACTTC.

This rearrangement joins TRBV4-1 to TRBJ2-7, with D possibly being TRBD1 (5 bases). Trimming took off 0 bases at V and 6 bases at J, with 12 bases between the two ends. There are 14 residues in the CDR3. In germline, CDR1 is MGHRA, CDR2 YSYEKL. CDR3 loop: CASSQDTTASEQYF. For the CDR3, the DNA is TGCGCCAGCAGCCAAGACACGACAGCGAGCGAGCAGTACTTC.

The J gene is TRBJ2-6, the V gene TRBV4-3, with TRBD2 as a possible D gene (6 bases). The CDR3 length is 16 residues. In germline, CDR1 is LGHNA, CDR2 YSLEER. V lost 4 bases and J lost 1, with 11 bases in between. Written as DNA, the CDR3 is TGCGCCAGCAGCCCCAAGGAGGGATCTGGGGCCAACGTCCTGACTTTC. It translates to CASSPKEGSGANVLTF.

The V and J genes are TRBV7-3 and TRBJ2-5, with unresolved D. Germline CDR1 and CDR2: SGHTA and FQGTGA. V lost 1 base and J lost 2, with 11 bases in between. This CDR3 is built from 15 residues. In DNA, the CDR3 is TGTGCCAGCAGCTTAAAAGTCACACCTCAAGAGACCCAGTACTTC. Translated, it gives CASSLKVTPQETQYF.

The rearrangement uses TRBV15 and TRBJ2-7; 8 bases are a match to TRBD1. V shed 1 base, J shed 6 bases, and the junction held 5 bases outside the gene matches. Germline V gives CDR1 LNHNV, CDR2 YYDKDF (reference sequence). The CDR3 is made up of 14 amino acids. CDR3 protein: CATSRGTGGSEQYF. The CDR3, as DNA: TGTGCCACCAGCAGAGGCACAGGGGGTAGCGAGCAGTACTTC.

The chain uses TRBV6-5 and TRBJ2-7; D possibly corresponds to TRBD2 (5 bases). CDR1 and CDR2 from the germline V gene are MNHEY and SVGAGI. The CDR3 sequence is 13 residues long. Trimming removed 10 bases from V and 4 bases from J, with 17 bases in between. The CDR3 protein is CATSERWEYEQYF. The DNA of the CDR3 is TGTGCCACATCGGAGCGGTGGGAATACGAGCAGTACTTC.

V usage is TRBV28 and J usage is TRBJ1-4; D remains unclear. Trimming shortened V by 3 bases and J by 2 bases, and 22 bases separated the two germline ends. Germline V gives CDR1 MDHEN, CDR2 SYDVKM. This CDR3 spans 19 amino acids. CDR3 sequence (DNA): TGTGCCAGCAGTTTCTTACATAGTGGAGTTTTGGCGACTAATGAAAAACTGTTTTTT. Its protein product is CASSFLHSGVLATNEKLFF. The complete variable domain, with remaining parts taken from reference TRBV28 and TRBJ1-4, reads DVKVTQSSRYLVKRTGEKVFLECVQDMDHENMFWYRQDPGLGLRLIYFSYDVKMKEKGDIPEGYSVSREKKERFSLILESASTNQTSMYLCASSFLHSGVLATNEKLFFGSGTQLSVL.

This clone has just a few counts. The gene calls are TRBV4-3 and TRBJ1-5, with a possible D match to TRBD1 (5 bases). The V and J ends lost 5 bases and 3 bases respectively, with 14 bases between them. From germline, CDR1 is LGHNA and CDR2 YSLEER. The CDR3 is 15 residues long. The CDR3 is CASSRVRALNQPQHF. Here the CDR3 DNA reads TGCGCCAGCAGCAGGGTCAGGGCCCTCAATCAGCCCCAGCATTTT.

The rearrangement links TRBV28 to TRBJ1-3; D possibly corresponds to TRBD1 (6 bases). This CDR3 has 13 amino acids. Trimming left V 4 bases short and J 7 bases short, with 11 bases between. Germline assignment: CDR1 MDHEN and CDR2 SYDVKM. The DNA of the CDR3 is TGTGCCAGCAGTTCAGGGGTTTGGAACACCATATATTTT. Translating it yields CASSSGVWNTIYF.

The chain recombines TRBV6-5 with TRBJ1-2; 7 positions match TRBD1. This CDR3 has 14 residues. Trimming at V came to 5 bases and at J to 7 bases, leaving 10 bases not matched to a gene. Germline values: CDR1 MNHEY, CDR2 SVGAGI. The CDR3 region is CASSETGTVFGYTF. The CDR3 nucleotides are TGTGCCAGCAGTGAAACCGGGACAGTATTTGGCTACACCTTC.

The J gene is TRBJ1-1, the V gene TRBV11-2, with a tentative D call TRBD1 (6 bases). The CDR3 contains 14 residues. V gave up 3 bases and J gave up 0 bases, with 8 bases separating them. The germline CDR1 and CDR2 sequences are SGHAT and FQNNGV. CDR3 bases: TGTGCCAGCAGCTTTACAGGGATGAACACTGAAGCTTTCTTT. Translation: CASSFTGMNTEAFF.

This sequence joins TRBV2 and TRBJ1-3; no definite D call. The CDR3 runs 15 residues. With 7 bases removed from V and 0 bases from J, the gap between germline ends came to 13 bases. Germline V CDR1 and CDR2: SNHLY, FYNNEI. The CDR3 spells CASTSDASSGNTIYF. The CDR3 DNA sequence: TGTGCCAGCACCTCGGACGCCAGCTCTGGAAACACCATATATTTT.

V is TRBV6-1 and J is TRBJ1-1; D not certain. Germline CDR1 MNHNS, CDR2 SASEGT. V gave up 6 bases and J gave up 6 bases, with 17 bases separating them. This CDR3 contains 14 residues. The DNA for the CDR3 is TGTGCCAGCAGCAGAGACGAGGCGCCTTCTGAAGCTTTCTTT. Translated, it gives CASSRDEAPSEAFF.

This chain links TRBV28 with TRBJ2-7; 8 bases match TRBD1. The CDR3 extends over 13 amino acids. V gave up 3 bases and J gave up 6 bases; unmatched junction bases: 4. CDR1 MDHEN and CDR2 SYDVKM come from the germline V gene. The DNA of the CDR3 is TGTGCCAGCAGTTTCTTACAGGGGGGCGAGCAGTACTTC. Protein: CASSFLQGGEQYF.

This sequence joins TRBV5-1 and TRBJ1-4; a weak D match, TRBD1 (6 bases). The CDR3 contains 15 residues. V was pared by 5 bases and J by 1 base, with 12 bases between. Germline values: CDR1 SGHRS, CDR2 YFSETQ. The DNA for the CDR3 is TGCGCCAGCAGAGGGGGAGGAGTAACTAATGAAAAACTGTTTTTT. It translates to CASRGGGVTNEKLFF. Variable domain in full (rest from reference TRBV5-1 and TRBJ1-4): KAGVTQTPRYLIKTRGQQVTLSCSPISGHRSVSWYQQTPGQGLQFLFEYFSETQRNKGNFPGRFSGRQFSNSRSEMNVSTLELGDSALYLCASRGGGVTNEKLFFGSGTQLSVL.

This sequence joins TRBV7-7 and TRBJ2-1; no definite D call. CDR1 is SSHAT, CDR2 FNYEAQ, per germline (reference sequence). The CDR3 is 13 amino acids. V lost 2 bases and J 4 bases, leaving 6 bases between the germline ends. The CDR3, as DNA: TGTGCCAGCAGCTTAACGCTATACAATGAGCAGTTCTTC. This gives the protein CASSLTLYNEQFF.

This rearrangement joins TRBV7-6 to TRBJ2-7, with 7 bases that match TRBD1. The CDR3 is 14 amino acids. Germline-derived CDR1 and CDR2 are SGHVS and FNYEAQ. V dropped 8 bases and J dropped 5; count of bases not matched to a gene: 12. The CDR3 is CASGHSTGADEQYF. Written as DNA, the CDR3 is TGTGCCAGCGGGCACTCTACAGGGGCCGACGAGCAGTACTTC.